Detailed here is one T cell receptor (beta chain). Its antigen is still unknown. Base-call qualities are not available, and no considerably larger clone is one nucleotide away. The entry originates in a study of shared clonotypes between healthy human individuals (dated by TCRdb to about 2020). In terms of the full investigation: The cohort comprised a couple of women and three men aged 18 to 49 years. For each donor, three plates each were used for CD4 naive and CD4 memory, two plates were used for CD8 naive, and one plate was used for CD8 memory. To estimate repertoire size and how much clonotypes are shared between individuals, the study performed deep sequencing of blood TCR repertoires from a few healthy adults. To increase sequencing depth and limit assay-specific biases, different laboratories used diverse techniques to prepare libraries and sequence TCR repertoires. Leukapheresis yielded between about 0.9 and 9 billion PBMCs per donor. General study outcomes and caveats: Compared with non-shared clonotypes, clonotypes shared by all four sorted-subset donors had higher generation probabilities. Naive subsets generally had larger estimated clonotype richness than memory subsets did. Sampling was restricted to blood, and TCR repertoires in tissues likely differ from the TCR repertoires found in blood. Around 5% of naive CD4, 3.5% of naive CD8, 2.3% of memory CD4, and 0.4% of memory CD8 clonotypes were shared across four donors. The genetic and exposure-history diversity represented was limited by the small number of donors. Pairwise subsampling led to the expectation that sequencing depth would affect the degree of clonotype sharing among donors. Even with the large sequencing depth, rarefaction of the sorted-subset datasets indicated that sequencing was incomplete.

CD8 naive samples consisted of CD45RO-negative cells that were positively selected for CCR7, yielding a CD45RA+CCR7+ population without TemRA cells. The donors were healthy, HIV-negative adults with no recently reported acute infections or vaccinations. All donors were Caucasian adults living in Nashville, Tennessee, USA. Blood was collected by leukapheresis, and PBMCs were isolated by Ficoll-Histopaque density gradient centrifugation and then cryopreserved in liquid nitrogen vapor phase. Analytical flow cytometry was used to check the purity and quantity of every magnetically sorted T cell population. Genomic DNA was isolated from every sorted fraction and measured by UV absorbance on a Nanodrop 2000c. Using the deep immunoSEQ assay, multiplex PCR amplified TCR CDR3 regions from genomic DNA. Extracted genomic DNA from each cell subset was spread evenly across all wells of several immunoSEQ 96-well plates, with each plate serving as a replicate. For sorted subsets, around 200 ng genomic DNA, equal to some 30,000 T cell genomes, was loaded into each replicate PCR. Purified libraries were measured with a Qubit 3.0 fluorometer, size-checked on a Bioanalyzer 2100, and measured again with the KAPA Library Quantification kit. A separate single-read 150-cycle Illumina NextSeq 550 flow cell was used to sequence each immunoSEQ 96-well plate. As for the authors' bioinformatics: Because the immunoSEQ output included only junctional sequences and no quality scores, the filtering could not be the same as the filtering used for full-length reads. To assign V/J genes and CDR3, sequences were annotated against IMGT germline references using PyIR, a Python wrapper for IgBLAST v1.9. Any read was removed if the V/J assignment was weak (E-value above 1e-6), the CDR3 was missing, or the read contained stop codons, out-of-frame junctions, or ambiguous translated residues. V3J clonotypes were defined as sequences sharing the same inferred V gene, J gene, and CDR3 amino acid sequence. Percentage overlap between repertoires was calculated by dividing the number of shared unique clonotypes by the size of the smaller repertoire. RTK rarefaction, the Chao1 estimator, and Recon v2.1 estimates of unobserved clonotypes were used to assess repertoire richness. Generation probabilities were computed with OLGA for all TCRbeta clonotypes obtained by the gDNA method from a handful of donors. As stored in TCRdb, this immuneACCESS dataset retains in-frame rearrangements with V and J assigned. A fraction of the clones does not appear; measured against another copy, unresolved V genes explain less than half of the discrepancy, and the remainder lacks a known reason. That table furnishes V, J and clone size, whereas the DNA furnished D and trimming. The sample table lists hundreds of thousands of clones, 80% to 95% of them with a count of one. 24% of the sample goes to the ten largest clones.

The TCR was taken from a man aged 25 to 40 in good health. The specimen was naive CD8+ T cells sorted from blood. According to the study, the label for this sample's cell subset or site signals: CD45RA+CCR7+.

The CDR3 protein is CASSPAGVYNEQFF. The nucleotides are TGTGCCAGCAGTCCAGCGGGAGTTTACAATGAGCAGTTCTTC. The receptor chain draws on TRBV27 and TRBJ2-1; the junction holds 8 bases that match TRBD2. V ends up 5 bases short and J 4 bases short, with an unmatched junction base count of 4. The germline V gene (reference sequence) supplies CDR1 MNHEY and CDR2 SMNVEV. The CDR3 goes from the cysteine to the phenylalanine over 14 residues. Of the read, only the CDR3 DNA is kept; its 42 bases are in frame from base 1.